This is a list of T cell receptor beta chains from one sample in a study of T cells after yellow fever vaccination. TCRdb independently ran MiXCR on the 5' RACE reads; one entry per CDR3 protein. The repertoire includes hundreds of thousands of distinct CDR3 sequences, about 12% of them detected once, and about 3% sits in the top ten. The sample here was CD4+ T cells sorted from PBMCs, taken 15 days after the yellow fever booster vaccination. The receptors derive from a man aged 18 to 35 who received the YFV17D yellow fever vaccine. Both conserved end residues are part of each CDR3. A D gene is named only where the DNA matches it firmly. Clone size appears in some rows only: once, few, many, or a class for an expanded clone.

cdr3_aa	cdr3_nt	v_call	clone_size	d_call	j_call
CASSERGVRAPLHF	TGTGCCAGCAGTGAACGGGGGGTCCGGGCACCCCTCCACTTT	TRBV6-1	few	-	TRBJ1-6
CASSIDWGTSGSSYEQYF	TGTGCCAGTAGTATAGATTGGGGGACTAGCGGAAGCTCCTACGAGCAGTACTTC	TRBV19	-	TRBD2	TRBJ2-7
CASSDPGADYGYTF	TGTGCCAGCAGCGACCCGGGGGCTGACTATGGCTACACCTTC	TRBV27	-	-	TRBJ1-2
CASSQRGAGGHTF	TGCGCCAGCAGCCAGAGGGGGGCAGGGGGCCATACCTTC	TRBV4-3	-	TRBD1	TRBJ1-2
CASSQRLVRTGELFF	TGTGCCAGCTCCCAAAGACTTGTCCGGACCGGGGAGCTGTTTTTT	TRBV18	-	-	TRBJ2-2
CASSLLGGDRETQYF	TGTGCCAGCAGCCTCCTGGGGGGGGATCGGGAGACCCAGTACTTC	TRBV5-6	-	TRBD2	TRBJ2-5
CATSDKTRHTQYF	TGTGCCACCAGTGACAAGACTAGACACACGCAGTATTTT	TRBV24-1	-	-	TRBJ2-3
CASSRIAGGANTQYF	TGTGCCAGCAGTCGGATAGCGGGGGGAGCGAATACGCAGTATTTT	TRBV12-3/TRBV12-4	-	TRBD2	TRBJ2-3
CASSFSYNEQFF	TGTGCCAGCAGTTTCAGCTACAATGAGCAGTTCTTC	TRBV5-5	many	-	TRBJ2-1
CASSLTGGITGELFF	TGTGCCAGCAGCTTAACTGGGGGCATAACCGGGGAGCTGTTTTTT	TRBV7-3	-	-	TRBJ2-2
CASSSSWGQETQYF	TGCGCCAGCAGCAGCAGTTGGGGGCAAGAGACCCAGTACTTC	TRBV5-1	few	-	TRBJ2-5
CASSLAGRVGSYNEQFF	TGTGCCAGCAGCTTAGCAGGCAGGGTGGGCTCCTACAATGAGCAGTTCTTC	TRBV7-2	few	-	TRBJ2-1
CASSSRQGRAGELFF	TGTGCCAGCTCATCAAGACAGGGAAGGGCCGGGGAGCTGTTTTTT	TRBV18	few	TRBD1	TRBJ2-2
CSVEEGAVETQYF	TGCAGCGTTGAAGAAGGGGCGGTAGAGACCCAGTACTTC	TRBV29-1	many	-	TRBJ2-5
CASSQDWGDTQYF	TGCGCCAGCAGCCAAGATTGGGGGGATACGCAGTATTTT	TRBV4-3	-	-	TRBJ2-3
CASSSHRGFYGYTF	TGTGCCAGCAGTTCGCACAGGGGGTTCTATGGCTACACCTTC	TRBV27	-	TRBD1	TRBJ1-2
CASSLVQNEKLFF	TGTGCCAGCAGCTTGGTACAGAATGAAAAACTGTTTTTT	TRBV5-5	-	-	TRBJ1-4
CAWSQDSNQPQHF	TGTGCCTGGAGTCAGGACAGCAATCAGCCCCAGCATTTT	TRBV30	few	-	TRBJ1-5
CASSEGWAGELFF	TGTGCCAGCAGTGAAGGGTGGGCCGGGGAGCTGTTTTTT	TRBV2	few	-	TRBJ2-2
CSATRTSDSNEQFF	TGCAGTGCTACACGGACTAGCGACTCCAATGAGCAGTTCTTC	TRBV20-1	-	TRBD2	TRBJ2-1
CASSLLAASSYNEQFF	TGTGCCAGCAGTTTACTAGCGGCGAGCTCCTACAATGAGCAGTTCTTC	TRBV6-5	few	TRBD2	TRBJ2-1
CSAPRGATDTQYF	TGCAGTGCTCCCAGGGGGGCCACAGATACGCAGTATTTT	TRBV20-1	few	-	TRBJ2-3
CASSHEERGKETQYF	TGCGCCAGCAGCCATGAGGAGCGGGGAAAGGAGACCCAGTACTTC	TRBV4-1	-	TRBD2	TRBJ2-5
CSVPTGNYGYTF	TGCAGCGTCCCGACAGGGAACTATGGCTACACCTTC	TRBV29-1	-	TRBD1	TRBJ1-2